Included here is one T cell receptor (beta chain) sequence, with context. The antigen remains unidentified. The PCR employed 60 Vbeta primers together with 13 Jbeta primers. Generated by immunoSEQ multiplex PCR, the TCRdb table keeps only in-frame clones and is missing some. In the table there are 100,000 to 150,000 clones, roughly 81% of which are singletons. The sample is drawn from a study of cytomegalovirus exposure and HLA in healthy donors. Regarding the study as a whole: Per published reports, the classifier diagnosed cytomegalovirus status with high specificity and sensitivity.

Germline V gene sequence: CDR1 GTSNPN, CDR2 SVGIG (reference sequence). Unmatched junction bases numbered 7, after V lost 5 bases and J lost 2 bases. There are 14 residues in the CDR3. Source material: PBMCs. The chain combines TRBV30 with TRBJ2-5; 8 nucleotides line up with TRBD1. The sequence derives from a woman younger than 45 in good health and CMV-seronegative. CDR3 in DNA: TGTGCCTGGGAAGGACAGGGCCGACAAGAGACCCAGTACTTC. Translating gives CAWEGQGRQETQYF.